Each of the 11 T cell receptor beta chains below was sequenced from the same sample in a study of T cell responses to AZD1222 COVID-19 vaccine. The table came from immunoSEQ multiplex PCR; TCRdb's copy has only in-frame clones and leaves some out. The sample yields approximately 110,000 clones, about 85% seen once. The sample was peripheral blood, taken on day 0 of AZD1222 vaccination. These receptors were taken from an adult in good health.

This clone was picked up a small number of times. CDR3 in DNA: TGTGCTAGTGGTTTGGTCGGGCTAGCGGGAGCCGGGGAGCTGTTTTTT. Its protein product is CASGLVGLAGAGELFF. The V gene is TRBV12-5, the J gene TRBJ2-2, with TRBD2 matching over 10 bases. The V segment lost 0 bases and the J segment 6 bases; nucleotides outside the gene matches: 4. The CDR3 consists of 16 residues. The germline CDR1 and CDR2 sequences are LGHNT and FRNRAP.

The V call is TRBV7-9, the J call TRBJ2-2, with 11 bases fitting TRBD2. The germline CDR1 and CDR2 sequences are SEHNR and FQNEAQ (reference sequence). The V and J ends lost 4 bases and 5 bases, in that order; junction bases with no gene match: 15. This CDR3 spans 19 amino acids. CDR3 amino acids: CASSSPHGLAGPRTGELFF. The CDR3 bases are TGTGCCAGCAGCTCGCCACATGGACTAGCGGGCCCGCGGACCGGGGAGCTGTTTTTT. The full variable domain, completed using reference TRBV7-9 and TRBJ2-2, is DTGVSQNPRHKITKRGQNVTFRCDPISEHNRLYWYRQTLGQGPEFLTYFQNEAQLEKSRLLSDRFSAERPKGSFSTLEIQRTEQGDSAMYLCASSSPHGLAGPRTGELFFGEGSRLTVL.

The CDR3 is CASSLEGGQGYGYTF. CDR3 DNA sequence: TGTGCCAGCAGCTTAGAAGGAGGACAGGGCTATGGCTACACCTTC. The V call is TRBV7-2, the J call TRBJ1-2; 8 bases line up with TRBD1. The germline gives CDR1 SGHTA, CDR2 FQGNSA. The V segment lost 1 base and the J segment 4 bases; nucleotides outside the gene matches: 5. The CDR3 length is 15 residues. The full variable domain, completed using reference TRBV7-2 and TRBJ1-2, is GAGVSQSPSNKVTEKGKDVELRCDPISGHTALYWYRQSLGQGLEFLIYFQGNSAPDKSGLPSDRFSAERTGGSVSTLTIQRTQQEDSAVYLCASSLEGGQGYGYTFGSGTRLTVV.

V usage is TRBV7-8 and J usage is TRBJ1-2, with D maybe TRBD1 (5 bases). CDR1 and CDR2 from the germline V gene are SGHVS and FQNEAQ. Trimming shortened V by 3 bases and J by 2 bases, and 7 bases separated the two germline ends. The CDR3 is 13 amino acids. In DNA form, the CDR3 reads TGTGCCAGCAGCTTGACAGTGAACTATGGCTACACCTTC. Encoded protein: CASSLTVNYGYTF. The whole variable domain, filled in from reference TRBV7-8 and TRBJ1-2, reads GAGVSQSPRYKVAKRGQDVALRCDPISGHVSLFWYQQALGQGPEFLTYFQNEAQLDKSGLPSDRFFAERPEGSVSTLKIQRTQQEDSAVYLCASSLTVNYGYTFGSGTRLTVV.

The chain uses TRBV2 and TRBJ2-7; the D is unclear. CDR1 is SNHLY, CDR2 FYNNEI, per germline. This CDR3 is 15 amino acids long. The V gene lost 2 bases and the J gene lost 2 bases, with 13 bases spanning the gap. CDR3 nucleotides: TGTGCCAGCAGTGAACCGGGTTTCGGACCCTACGAGCAGTACTTC. As protein: CASSEPGFGPYEQYF.

The genes are TRBV27 and TRBJ2-7; possibly TRBD2 for D (5 bases). The germline V gene has CDR1 MNHEY and CDR2 SMNVEV (reference sequence). Between the trimmed V and J ends, which lost 8 bases and 2 bases, there was a span of 13 bases. The CDR3 length is 13 residues. The CDR3 protein is CASGDTTTYEQYF. The CDR3 nucleotides read TGTGCCAGCGGAGACACGACTACCTACGAGCAGTACTTC.

The J gene is TRBJ2-2, the V gene TRBV9, with 13 bases identical to TRBD2. The CDR3 contains 17 residues. With V trimmed by 0 bases and J by 1 base, 0 bases remained unmatched. Germline V gene data show CDR1 as SGDLS and CDR2 as YYNGEE. DNA for the CDR3: TGTGCCAGCAGCGTAGGACTAGCGGGAGGGAACACCGGGGAGCTGTTTTTT. Amino acid sequence: CASSVGLAGGNTGELFF.

The rearrangement uses TRBV6-1 and TRBJ1-2, with D unclear. CDR3 length: 13 amino acids. The V gene's germline CDR1 is MNHNS and CDR2 SASEGT. Trimming removed 2 bases from V and 4 bases from J, with 8 bases in between. In DNA, the CDR3 is TGTGCCAGCAGTGAAAAGGCGACCTATGGCTACACCTTC. Protein sequence: CASSEKATYGYTF.

In this sample, this clone turned up once. The rearrangement joins TRBV11-2 to TRBJ2-4, with D tentatively TRBD1 or TRBD2 (5 bases each). The germline CDR1 and CDR2 sequences are SGHAT and FQNNGV. Trimming took off 0 bases at V and 6 bases at J, with 12 bases between the two ends. This CDR3 has 15 amino acids. The CDR3, as DNA: TGTGCCAGCAGCTTAGACAGGGCCAGCGGAAACATTCAGTACTTC. Translating gives CASSLDRASGNIQYF.

The chain employs TRBV28 and TRBJ1-2; D gene ambiguous. This CDR3 comprises 12 residues. CDR1 and CDR2 (germline): MDHEN, SYDVKM. The V gene lost 1 base and the J gene lost 4 bases, with 4 bases spanning the gap. The CDR3 sequence is CASSLSRYGYTF. The CDR3 DNA follows: TGTGCCAGCAGTTTATCCCGCTATGGCTACACCTTC.

This clone was recorded only once. V usage is TRBV12-3 or TRBV12-4 and J usage is TRBJ2-7; D is ambiguous. This CDR3 spans 13 amino acids. V lost 1 base, J lost 3 bases, and 7 bases lay in between. CDR3 nucleotides: TGTGCCAGCAGTTTAGGATGGGGCTACGAGCAGTACTTC. Its protein is CASSLGWGYEQYF.